This T cell receptor (beta chain) was found in a study of high-grade serous ovarian cancer treatment subgroups. The overall study: Mean per sample: around 14,000 reads, about 6,900 unique TCR beta rearrangements. Study-level results: Without spatial data, bulk sequencing limits insight into HGSC tumor diversity. Only CDR3 was analyzed; CDR1 and CDR2 were not. TCR relatedness rose with neoantigen level and trended with mutation load.

The tumor samples were collected prior to definitive surgery or chemotherapy. This clone turned up a few times. What it recognizes is unknown. Germline values: CDR1 LNHNV, CDR2 YYDKDF (reference sequence). Trimming cost V 0 bases and J 1 base, with 13 bases left between them. This CDR3 spans 17 amino acids. Here immunoSEQ multiplex PCR was the method, and the copy in TCRdb shows in-frame clones only, minus some. The sample contains about 4,900 clones, around 72% of which appear only once. This TCR was recovered from a human donor with high-grade serous ovarian cancer. V is TRBV15 and J is TRBJ1-3; D not resolved. Sequences were obtained from tumor tissue. CDR3 amino acids: CATSRDALFRSGNTIYF. The CDR3 DNA is TGTGCCACCAGCAGAGACGCCCTTTTCCGTTCTGGAAACACCATATATTTT.